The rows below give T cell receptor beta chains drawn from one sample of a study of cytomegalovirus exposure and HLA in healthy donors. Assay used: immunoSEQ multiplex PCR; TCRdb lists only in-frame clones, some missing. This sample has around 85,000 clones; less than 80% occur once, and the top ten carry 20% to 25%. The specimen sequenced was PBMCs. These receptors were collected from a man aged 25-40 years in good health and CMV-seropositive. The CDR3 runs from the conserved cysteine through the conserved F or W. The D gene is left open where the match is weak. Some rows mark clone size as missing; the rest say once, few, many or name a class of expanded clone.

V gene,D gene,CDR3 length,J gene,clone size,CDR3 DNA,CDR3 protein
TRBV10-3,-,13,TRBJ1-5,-,TGTGCCATCAGTGAGTCGGTAGATCAGCCCCAGCATTTT,CAISESVDQPQHF
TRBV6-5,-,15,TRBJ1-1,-,TGTGCCACCCGAGGGACCAGGAGGGTGTGGGCTGAAGCTTTCTTT,CATRGTRRVWAEAFF
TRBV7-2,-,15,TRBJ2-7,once,TGTGCCAGCAGCTTAGCGCTTGGAGCTTCCTACGAGCAGTACTTC,CASSLALGASYEQYF
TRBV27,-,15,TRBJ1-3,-,TGTGCCAGCAGTTTATATCCAGGGACTGGAAACACCATATATTTT,CASSLYPGTGNTIYF
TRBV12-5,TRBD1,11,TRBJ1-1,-,TGTGCTAGTGGCCCAGGGGGGGAAGCTTTCTTT,CASGPGGEAFF
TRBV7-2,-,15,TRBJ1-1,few,TGTGCCAGCAGCTTACGCAGGCCGGGGGGTACTGAAGCTTTCTTT,CASSLRRPGGTEAFF
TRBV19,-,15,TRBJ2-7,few,TGTGCCAGCTCACCTCCGGGTCAAAGCTCCTACGAGCAGTACTTC,CASSPPGQSSYEQYF
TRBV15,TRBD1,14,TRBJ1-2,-,TGTGCCACCTCGACAGGGGGCGCGACCTATGGCTACACCTTC,CATSTGGATYGYTF
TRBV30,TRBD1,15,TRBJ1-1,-,TGTGCCTGGAGTGTACGGGGGACAGGGGGCGCTGGAGCTTTCTTT,CAWSVRGTGGAGAFF
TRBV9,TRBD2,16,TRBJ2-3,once,TGTGCCAGCAGCGTAGCGAGGACTAGCGGCACAGATACGCAGTATTTT,CASSVARTSGTDTQYF
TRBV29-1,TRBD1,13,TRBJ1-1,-,TGCAGCGTCCTTTGGGACAGAGACACTGAAGCTTTCTTT,CSVLWDRDTEAFF
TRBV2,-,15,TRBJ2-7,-,TGTGCCAGCAGTGAAGCGCTGGCGGTACCTTACGAGCAGTACTTC,CASSEALAVPYEQYF
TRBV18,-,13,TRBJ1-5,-,TGTGCCAGCTCACGGGCAGGCAATCAGCCCCAGCATTTT,CASSRAGNQPQHF
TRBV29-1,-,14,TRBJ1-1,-,TGCAGCGTTGAAGGCCTCCTCGGGGACACTGAAGCTTTCTTT,CSVEGLLGDTEAFF
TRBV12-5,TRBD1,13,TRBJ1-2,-,TGTGCTAGTGGTTTCGGACAGGCCGGTGGCTACACCTTC,CASGFGQAGGYTF
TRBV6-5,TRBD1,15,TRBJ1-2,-,TGTGCCAGCAGACGGACAGGCCCATATAACTATGGCTACACCTTC,CASRRTGPYNYGYTF
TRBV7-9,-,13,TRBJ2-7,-,TGTGCCAGCAGCTTAGACAGGGTCTCCGAGCAGTACTTC,CASSLDRVSEQYF
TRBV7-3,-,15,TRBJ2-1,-,TGTGCCAGCAGCTCAAGCCCGGGCAGGGGCAATGAGCAGTTCTTC,CASSSSPGRGNEQFF
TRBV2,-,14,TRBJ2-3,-,TGTGCCAGCAGTGAGACAGGTCAGAAAGGTACGCAGTATTTT,CASSETGQKGTQYF
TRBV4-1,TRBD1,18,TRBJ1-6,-,TGCGCCAGCAGCCAAGATGGGACCTCCGGGACAGAAAATTCACCCCTCCACTTT,CASSQDGTSGTENSPLHF
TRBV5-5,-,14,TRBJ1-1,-,TGTGCCAGCAGCTCCCACGACTTAAACACTGAAGCTTTCTTT,CASSSHDLNTEAFF
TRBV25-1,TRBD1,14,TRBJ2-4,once,TGTGCCAGCAGTAACGGACAGGGGATCGACATTCAGTACTTC,CASSNGQGIDIQYF
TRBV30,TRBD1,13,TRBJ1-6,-,TGTGCCTGGCACAGGGGAGATAATTCACCCCTCCACTTT,CAWHRGDNSPLHF
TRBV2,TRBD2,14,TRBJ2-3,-,TGTGCCAGCAGTGACTCGGGGGGGCACGATACGCAGTATTTT,CASSDSGGHDTQYF
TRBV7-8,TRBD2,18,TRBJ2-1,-,TGTGCCAGCAGCCCGAGGGGGACTAGCGGGAGGGCTTACAATGAGCAGTTCTTC,CASSPRGTSGRAYNEQFF
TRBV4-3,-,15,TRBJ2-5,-,TGCGCCAGCAGCCAAGATGAGACCAGGCGAGAGACCCAGTACTTC,CASSQDETRRETQYF
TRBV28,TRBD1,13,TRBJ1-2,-,TGTGCCAGCAGTTTCGAGGACAGGGGTGGCTACACCTTC,CASSFEDRGGYTF
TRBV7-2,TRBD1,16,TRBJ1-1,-,TGTGCCAGCAGACTTCCCGCGGGACAGGGGAACACTGAAGCTTTCTTT,CASRLPAGQGNTEAFF
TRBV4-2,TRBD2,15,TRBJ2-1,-,TGTGCCAGCAGCCAAGTAAGCGGGGTCTACAATGAGCAGTTCTTC,CASSQVSGVYNEQFF
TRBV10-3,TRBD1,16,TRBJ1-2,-,TGTGCCATCAGTGGACCCCGGGACAGCTCTAACTATGGCTACACCTTC,CAISGPRDSSNYGYTF
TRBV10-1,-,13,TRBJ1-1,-,TGCGCCAGCAGGAAAACAGGGAACACTGAAGCTTTCTTT,CASRKTGNTEAFF
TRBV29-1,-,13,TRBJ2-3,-,TGCAGCGTTGGGGCTGCGGGGCTAGATACGCAGTATTTT,CSVGAAGLDTQYF
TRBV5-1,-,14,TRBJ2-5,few,TGCGCCAGCAGCGGAGTAGCGACCGGTGGAACCCAGTACTTC,CASSGVATGGTQYF
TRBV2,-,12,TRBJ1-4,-,TGTGCCAGCAGTGAACGACACATCCGACTGTTTTTT,CASSERHIRLFF
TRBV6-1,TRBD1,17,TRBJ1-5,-,TGTGCCAGCAGTGCGTTACAGGGGGCCCTACGCAATCAGCCCCAGCATTTT,CASSALQGALRNQPQHF
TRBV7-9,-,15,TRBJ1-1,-,TGTGCCAGCAGCCCTAGGGTGGGGAGGGCCACTGAAGCTTTCTTT,CASSPRVGRATEAFF
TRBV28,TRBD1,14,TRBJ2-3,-,TGTGCCAGCACCCGGGACAGGGAGGCAGATACGCAGTATTTT,CASTRDREADTQYF
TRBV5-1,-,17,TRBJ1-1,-,TGCGCCAGCAGCTTGACAGCCCGTGGATTTGAGGGAACTGAAGCTTTCTTT,CASSLTARGFEGTEAFF
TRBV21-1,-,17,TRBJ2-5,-,TGTGCCAGCAGCCCGCCTCGGCCGGGACAGTCAAAAGAGACCCAGTACTTC,CASSPPRPGQSKETQYF
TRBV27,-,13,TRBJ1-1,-,TGTGCCAGCAGTTTTAGGGGAAGCGCTGAAGCTTTCTTT,CASSFRGSAEAFF
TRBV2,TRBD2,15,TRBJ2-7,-,TGTGCCAGCAGTGAAAGTTTAGCGGGAGGGCGCGAGCAGTACTTC,CASSESLAGGREQYF
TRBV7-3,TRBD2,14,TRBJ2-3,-,TGTGCCAGCAGCTATAGCGGGGGAAGAGATACGCAGTATTTT,CASSYSGGRDTQYF
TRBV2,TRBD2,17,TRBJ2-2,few,TGTGCCAGCAGTGGGGGACTAGCGGGAGGAGGGACCGGGGAGCTGTTTTTT,CASSGGLAGGGTGELFF
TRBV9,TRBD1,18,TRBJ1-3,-,TGTGCCAGCAGCGTAGCTCCCACAGGGGGACGCTCTGGAAACACCATATATTTT,CASSVAPTGGRSGNTIYF
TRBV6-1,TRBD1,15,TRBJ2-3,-,TGTGCCAGCAATTCCGGACAGGGGGAGACAGATACGCAGTATTTT,CASNSGQGETDTQYF
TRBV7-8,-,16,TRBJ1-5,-,TGTGCCAGCAGCCCGAGAAGAATACTTGGCAATCAGCCCCAGCATTTT,CASSPRRILGNQPQHF